The clone carrying this TCR beta chain was picked up one time. PCR involved 60 Vbeta and 13 Jbeta primers. TCRdb keeps only in-frame clones here, not all; method: immunoSEQ multiplex PCR. The table shows approximately 150,000 clones, with about 80% occurring only once. This sample is part of a study of cytomegalovirus exposure and HLA in healthy donors. This TCR derives from a young man in good health and CMV-seronegative. Specimen: PBMCs.

The DNA of the CDR3 is TGTGCCACCAGCAGTTCCTGGGACAGGGGTGACTACCAGCCCCAGCATTTT. It specifies CATSSSWDRGDYQPQHF. This sequence joins TRBV15 and TRBJ1-5; 10 positions match TRBD1. Germline trimming cut 3 bases from V and 7 bases from J; bases unmatched to any gene: 12. Germline CDR1 reads LNHNV; CDR2 reads YYDKDF (reference sequence). This CDR3 has 17 residues. The full variable domain, its missing parts supplied by reference TRBV15 and TRBJ1-5, is DAMVIQNPRYQVTQFGKPVTLSCSQTLNHNVMYWYQQKSSQAPKLLFHYYDKDFNNEADTPDNFQSRRPNTSFCFLDIRSPGLGDTAMYLCATSSSWDRGDYQPQHFGDGTRLSIL.